These 21 T cell receptor beta chains were all obtained from the same sample, sequenced in a study of blood T cell repertoires in COVID-19. Assay used: immunoSEQ multiplex PCR; TCRdb lists only in-frame clones, some missing. The sample includes 150,000 to 200,000 clones, roughly 91% of them seen just once. Sequenced input: peripheral blood. These receptor sequences come from a man aged 40-55 years with active or convalescent COVID-19.

The chain joins TRBV5-1 to TRBJ2-2; D ambiguous. Trimming removed 5 bases at V and 1 base at J, with 6 bases between. Per the germline V gene, CDR1 is SGHRS and CDR2 is YFSETQ. This CDR3 region has 13 residues. The CDR3 protein is CASSPGNTGELFF. DNA of the CDR3: TGCGCCAGCAGTCCAGGGAACACCGGGGAGCTGTTTTTT.

Concerning this clone: Other DNA sequences in the same sample also yield this CDR3. V and J are TRBV4-1 and TRBJ2-2; no definite D call. The CDR3 is 13 residues long. V lost 8 bases and J 0 bases, leaving 7 bases between the germline ends. CDR1 MGHRA and CDR2 YSYEKL come from the germline V gene. DNA for the CDR3: TGCGCCAGCTCACTTGCGAACACCGGGGAGCTGTTTTTT. Translation: CASSLANTGELFF.

The chain combines TRBV27 with TRBJ1-2, with 7 nucleotides matching TRBD1. The CDR3 runs 16 residues. V lost 4 bases, J lost 1 base, and 9 bases stayed unmatched. The V gene's germline CDR1 is MNHEY and CDR2 SMNVEV (reference sequence). The CDR3 protein is CASSSMTGTVNYGYTF. CDR3 DNA: TGTGCCAGCAGTTCAATGACCGGGACAGTTAACTATGGCTACACCTTC.

This chain links TRBV28 with TRBJ1-2; TRBD1 matches at 10 bases. CDR1 is MDHEN, CDR2 SYDVKM, per germline. CDR3 size: 17 residues. J gave up 4 bases and V 5 bases, and 13 bases lay outside the gene matches. The CDR3, as DNA: TGTGCCAGCAGTGCATACGGGACAGGGGAGATGCTCTATGGCTACACCTTC. It yields the protein CASSAYGTGEMLYGYTF.

The CDR3 sequence: CASSFKSNTGELFF. The CDR3 nucleotides are TGTGCCAGCAGCTTTAAGAGTAACACCGGGGAGCTGTTTTTT. This chain links TRBV7-2 with TRBJ2-2; unclear D gene. This CDR3 is 14 amino acids long. CDR1 is SGHTA, CDR2 FQGNSA, per germline. V shed 3 bases and J shed 2 bases, with 7 bases lying between them.

The J gene is TRBJ2-3, the V gene TRBV6-4, with 9 bases that match TRBD2. Germline trimming cut 0 bases from V and 2 bases from J; bases unmatched to any gene: 3. Germline CDR1 reads MRHNA; CDR2 reads SNTAGT. CDR3 length: 16 residues. CDR3 loop: CASSDSAGGSTDTQYF. The DNA of the CDR3 is TGTGCCAGCAGTGACTCCGCGGGGGGGTCCACAGATACGCAGTATTTT.

Only one count was recorded for this clone. The rearrangement links TRBV11-2 to TRBJ2-1, with D possibly TRBD1 on 5 matching bases. Trimming stripped 1 base from V and 5 bases from J, with 9 bases between. The CDR3 totals 14 residues. Germline V CDR1 and CDR2: SGHAT, FQNNGV. In DNA, the CDR3 is TGTGCCAGCAGCTTAGGGCAGGGTCACAATGAGCAGTTCTTC. It encodes CASSLGQGHNEQFF.

This clone was recorded at least ten times. The rearrangement joins TRBV5-1 to TRBJ2-3, with 9 bases that match TRBD2. The CDR3 spans 15 residues. Germline CDR1 SGHRS, CDR2 YFSETQ. V lost 2 bases and J lost 5; bases outside the gene matches: 6. In DNA form, the CDR3 reads TGCGCCAGCAGCTTATTAGCGGGAGTCCAAGATACGCAGTATTTT. Translated: CASSLLAGVQDTQYF.

The V call is TRBV5-8, the J call TRBJ2-7, with a tentative D call TRBD2 (6 bases). The CDR3 consists of 14 residues. V gave up 4 bases and J gave up 7 bases, with 18 bases separating them. In germline, CDR1 is SGHTS, CDR2 YDEGEE. In DNA form, the CDR3 reads TGTGCCAGCAGCGCCGGGACTGATTGGTCGGAGCAGTACTTC. Translated: CASSAGTDWSEQYF.

The chain is built from TRBV5-1 and TRBJ1-6; 9 bases agree with TRBD1. The CDR3 has 14 amino acids. V was clipped by 4 bases and J by 9 bases; unmatched bases: 5. CDR1 and CDR2 from the germline V gene are SGHRS and YFSETQ. CDR3 protein: CASSADRGGSPLHF. The CDR3 DNA reads TGCGCCAGCAGCGCGGACAGGGGAGGTTCACCCCTCCACTTT.

This clone was recorded only once. J is TRBJ2-2 and V is TRBV6-2 or TRBV6-3, with D tentatively TRBD1 (5 bases). The germline gives CDR1 MNHEY, CDR2 SVGEGT. Deletions cut 6 bases from V and 2 bases from J, with 16 bases between. This CDR3 comprises 16 residues. The CDR3 sequence: CASSLYGQLNTGELFF. CDR3 nucleotides: TGTGCCAGCAGCTTATACGGACAATTAAACACCGGGGAGCTGTTTTTT.

The gene calls are TRBV4-2 and TRBJ2-4, with 12 bases identical to TRBD2. Trimming cost V 1 base and J 2 bases; bases outside gene matches: 3. From germline, CDR1 is LGHNA and CDR2 YNFKEQ. This CDR3 contains 17 residues. The CDR3 is CASSQATSGGSKNIQYF. As DNA, the CDR3 is TGTGCCAGCAGCCAAGCGACTAGCGGGGGTTCCAAAAACATTCAGTACTTC.

This rearrangement joins TRBV3-1 (or the pseudogene TRBV3-2) to TRBJ2-3; 10 nucleotides line up with TRBD2. CDR1 LGHDT and CDR2 YNNKEL come from the germline V gene (reference sequence). V trimming: 4 bases; J trimming: 2 bases; junction bases outside the gene matches: 6. The CDR3 covers 16 residues. CDR3 bases: TGTGCCAGCAGCCTACCCGGGACTAGCGTCACAGATACGCAGTATTTT. Its protein product is CASSLPGTSVTDTQYF.

This chain links TRBV4-3 with TRBJ2-5, with TRBD2 as a possible D gene (7 bases). Trimming cost V 0 bases and J 4 bases, with 12 bases left between them. Per the germline V gene, CDR1 is LGHNA and CDR2 is YSLEER. The CDR3 totals 15 residues. The CDR3, as DNA: TGCGCCAGCAGCCAAGAGATGGGAGGGGGAGAGACCCAGTACTTC. This gives the protein CASSQEMGGGETQYF.

The DNA for the CDR3 is TGTGCCAGCAGCTTTTATAGGACAGGGGGAAGCAATCAGCCCCAGCATTTT. Translating gives CASSFYRTGGSNQPQHF. The chain carries TRBV5-6 and TRBJ1-5; TRBD1 agrees at 10 bases. The CDR3 runs 17 residues. V was clipped by 2 bases and J by 1 base; unmatched bases: 6. The germline V gene has CDR1 SGHDT and CDR2 YYEEEE.

The rearrangement uses TRBV7-9 and TRBJ1-5, with D tentatively TRBD1 (6 bases). The germline V gene has CDR1 SEHNR and CDR2 FQNEAQ (reference sequence). The CDR3 is 16 residues long. Trimming pared 4 bases from V and 0 bases from J, leaving 13 bases between. CDR3 sequence: CASSSPGAHSNQPQHF. In DNA, the CDR3 is TGTGCCAGCAGCTCCCCAGGGGCGCATAGCAATCAGCCCCAGCATTTT. Combining the CDR3 with reference TRBV7-9 and TRBJ1-5 gives the whole variable domain DTGVSQNPRHKITKRGQNVTFRCDPISEHNRLYWYRQTLGQGPEFLTYFQNEAQLEKSRLLSDRFSAERPKGSFSTLEIQRTEQGDSAMYLCASSSPGAHSNQPQHFGDGTRLSIL.

This clone appeared once. The chain links TRBV4-1 to TRBJ1-1; 7 bases agree with TRBD1. The CDR3 loop spans 15 amino acids. The ends lost 2 bases at V and 4 bases at J; junction bases unmatched: 7. CDR1 is MGHRA and CDR2 is YSYEKL in the germline V gene. The CDR3 protein is CASSQYQDRVTEAFF. CDR3 nucleotide sequence: TGCGCCAGCAGCCAATACCAAGACAGGGTCACTGAAGCTTTCTTT.

The chain joins TRBV5-1 to TRBJ2-5; 8 bases fit TRBD2. V shed 4 bases, J shed 5 bases, and the junction held 22 bases outside the gene matches. Germline V gene sequence: CDR1 SGHRS, CDR2 YFSETQ. The CDR3 loop spans 19 amino acids. CDR3: CASSPLLRGATGEGETQYF. For the CDR3, the DNA is TGCGCCAGCAGCCCCCTCTTGCGGGGGGCCACGGGTGAGGGGGAGACCCAGTACTTC. Full variable domain (outside the CDR3, taken from reference TRBV5-1 and TRBJ2-5): KAGVTQTPRYLIKTRGQQVTLSCSPISGHRSVSWYQQTPGQGLQFLFEYFSETQRNKGNFPGRFSGRQFSNSRSEMNVSTLELGDSALYLCASSPLLRGATGEGETQYFGPGTRLLVL.

The chain has TRBV2 and TRBJ2-3, with TRBD1 identical over 9 bases. The ends lost 4 bases at V and 3 bases at J; junction bases unmatched: 14. Germline V lookup: CDR1 SNHLY, CDR2 FYNNEI. This CDR3 spans 18 amino acids. The CDR3 coding sequence is TGTGCCAGCAGTGGCGGACAGGGGCCTCAACACCTGACAGATACGCAGTATTTT. This gives the protein CASSGGQGPQHLTDTQYF.

The V and J genes are TRBV18 and TRBJ2-5; no clear D. The CDR3 is made up of 12 amino acids. The germline V and J ends were trimmed by 6 bases and 1 base, with 6 bases remaining between them. In germline, CDR1 is KGHSH, CDR2 LQKENI. Here the CDR3 reads CASSPGQETQYF. The CDR3 DNA reads TGTGCCAGCTCCCCCGGCCAAGAGACCCAGTACTTC.

This rearrangement joins TRBV18 to TRBJ2-3; TRBD1 might be the D (6 bases). The CDR3 runs 15 residues. Germline lookup yields CDR1 KGHSH and CDR2 LQKENI. Trimming left V 6 bases short and J 5 bases short, with 18 bases between. This CDR3 reads CASSPYAGVGDTQYF. DNA of the CDR3: TGTGCCAGCTCCCCTTACGCAGGGGTCGGAGATACGCAGTATTTT.